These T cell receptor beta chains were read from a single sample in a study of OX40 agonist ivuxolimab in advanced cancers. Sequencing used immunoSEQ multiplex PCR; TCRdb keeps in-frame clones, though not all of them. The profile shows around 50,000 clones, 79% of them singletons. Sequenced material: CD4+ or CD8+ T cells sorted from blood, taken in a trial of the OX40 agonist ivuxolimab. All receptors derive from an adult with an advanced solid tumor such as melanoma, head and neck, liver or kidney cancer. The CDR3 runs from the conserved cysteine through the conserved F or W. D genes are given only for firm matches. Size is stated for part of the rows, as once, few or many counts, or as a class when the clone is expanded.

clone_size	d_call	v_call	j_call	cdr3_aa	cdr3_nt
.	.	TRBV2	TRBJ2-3	CASSEGPLDTQYF	TGTGCCAGCAGTGAAGGTCCCCTAGATACGCAGTATTTT
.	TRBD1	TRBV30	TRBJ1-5	CAWKETGVNQPQHF	TGTGCCTGGAAGGAAACAGGGGTTAATCAGCCCCAGCATTTT
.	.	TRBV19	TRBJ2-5	CASTSGETQYF	TGTGCCAGTACGAGCGGGGAGACCCAGTACTTC
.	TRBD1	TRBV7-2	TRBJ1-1	CASSWGQLNTEAFF	TGTGCCAGCAGCTGGGGACAGCTGAACACTGAAGCTTTCTTT
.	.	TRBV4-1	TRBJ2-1	CASSQDLRSSYNEQFF	TGCGCCAGCAGCCAAGATCTTAGGAGCTCCTACAATGAGCAGTTCTTC
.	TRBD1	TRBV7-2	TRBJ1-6	CASSQTGEAWSPLHF	TGTGCCAGCAGCCAAACAGGGGAGGCATGGTCACCCCTCCACTTT
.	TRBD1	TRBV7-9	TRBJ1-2	CASSTGQGLVDGYTF	TGTGCCAGCAGCACCGGACAGGGGTTAGTTGATGGCTACACCTTC
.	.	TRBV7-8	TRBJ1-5	CASRRDGYSNQPQHF	TGTGCCAGCAGACGGGACGGGTATAGCAATCAGCCCCAGCATTTT
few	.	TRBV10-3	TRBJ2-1	CAIKYSLIYNEQFF	TGTGCCATCAAGTACAGCCTAATCTACAATGAGCAGTTCTTC
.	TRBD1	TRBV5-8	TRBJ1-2	CASSPGTGSGYTF	TGTGCCAGCAGCCCCGGGACAGGGTCTGGCTACACCTTC
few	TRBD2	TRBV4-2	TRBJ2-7	CASSPLQTSGKGVRNEQYF	TGTGCCAGCAGCCCCCTCCAGACTAGCGGGAAGGGGGTTAGGAACGAGCAGTACTTC
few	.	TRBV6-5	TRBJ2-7	CASSPNRGAGEQYF	TGTGCCAGCAGCCCCAACCGCGGGGCAGGGGAGCAGTACTTC
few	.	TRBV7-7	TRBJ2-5	CASSSTAGESETQYF	TGTGCCAGCAGCTCAACGGCAGGGGAGAGTGAGACCCAGTACTTC
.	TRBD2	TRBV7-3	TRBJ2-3	CASSSAGTSVYTDTQYF	TGTGCCAGCAGCTCGGCCGGGACTAGCGTATACACAGATACGCAGTATTTT
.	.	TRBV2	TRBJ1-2	CASIPQAARHGYTF	TGTGCCAGCATCCCCCAGGCAGCCCGCCATGGCTACACCTTC
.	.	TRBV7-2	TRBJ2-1	CASSFYPLTRSTYNEQFF	TGTGCCAGCAGCTTCTATCCTCTTACTAGATCAACCTACAATGAGCAGTTCTTC
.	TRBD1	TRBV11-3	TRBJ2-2	CASSISTGHTGELFF	TGTGCCAGCAGCATTTCGACAGGGCACACCGGGGAGCTGTTTTTT
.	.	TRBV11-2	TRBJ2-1	CASRRGGEQFF	TGTGCCAGCAGAAGAGGAGGTGAGCAGTTCTTC
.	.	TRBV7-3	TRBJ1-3	CASSSSEPGDTIYF	TGTGCCAGCAGCTCATCAGAGCCCGGAGACACCATATATTTT
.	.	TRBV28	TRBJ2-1	CASSLASGSSYNEQFF	TGTGCCAGCAGTTTAGCCTCCGGGAGCTCCTACAATGAGCAGTTCTTC
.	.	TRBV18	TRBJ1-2	CASSQGFGGYTF	TGTGCCAGCTCACAGGGTTTTGGTGGCTACACCTTC
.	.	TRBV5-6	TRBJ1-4	CASSSRPPHRANEKLFF	TGTGCCAGCAGCTCTCGACCCCCGCACAGGGCTAATGAAAAACTGTTTTTT
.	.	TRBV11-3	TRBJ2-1	CASSFGGRGQFF	TGTGCCAGCAGCTTTGGGGGCAGGGGGCAGTTCTTC
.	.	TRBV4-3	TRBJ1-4	CASSQDSGQRREKLFF	TGCGCCAGCAGCCAAGATTCGGGGCAGAGGAGGGAAAAACTGTTTTTT
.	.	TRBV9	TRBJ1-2	CASSPQSRGQVGYTF	TGTGCCAGCAGCCCTCAATCCCGGGGCCAAGTGGGCTACACCTTC
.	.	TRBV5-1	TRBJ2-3	CASSFLLGTDTQYF	TGCGCCAGCAGCTTCCTGCTGGGAACAGATACGCAGTATTTT
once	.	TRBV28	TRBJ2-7	CASTQGSSYEQYF	TGTGCCAGCACGCAGGGAAGCTCCTACGAGCAGTACTTC